This paragraph reports one T cell receptor beta chain. What this receptor recognizes is not known. Per-nucleotide qualities are absent, and no much larger clonotype sits a single base away. These data are taken from a study of cytomegalovirus exposure and HLA in healthy donors (dated by TCRdb to 2015 to 2018). General notes on the study: A later analysis indicated that the roughly 130 validation repertoires were generated on the platform also employed for the approximately 670 repertoires of the first cohort. The study was designed to test whether signatures of past pathogen exposure could be identified by cataloging public T cell receptors. The study combined high-throughput TCR immunosequencing, statistical association of individual TCRs with disease status, and machine learning to predict cytomegalovirus infection status. In addition to the first cohort of approximately 670 subjects, a separate validation cohort of approximately 120 different subjects was used. General conclusions and limits of the study: Three of the identified cytomegalovirus-associated TCR beta chains were confirmed in vitro to be specific for cytomegalovirus antigens. In both the original and validation cohorts, the classifier was reported to diagnose cytomegalovirus status with high specificity and sensitivity. All 120 or so repertoires were used to score co-occurrence in the validation cohort in a later analysis, because that analysis had no HLA typing for the cohort. The study gave a list of more than 150 TCR beta chains associated with cytomegalovirus. While some public TCRs were present in many individuals, most TCR sequences turned up only very rarely across donors. A later analysis found that TCRs clustered in the first cohort also tended to co-occur in the 120 validation repertoires, with 90% to 95% of cluster scores above 0. The authors suggested that the approach could potentially be generalized to other disease states and immunological phenotypes.

The CDR3 numbers 15 residues from cysteine through phenylalanine. Of all the DNA, just the CDR3 is kept, 45 bases in frame from base 1. CDR1 LNHDA and CDR2 SQIVND were looked up in the germline V gene (reference sequence). V is shortened by 6 bases, J by 1 base, and the region joining them spans 15 bases. The donors belonged to the validation cohort of about 130 subjects, which was separate from the roughly 700-subject first cohort. The receptor library was made with the immunoSEQ multiplex PCR assay. Regarding the original processing steps: A statistical classification framework was developed to diagnose cytomegalovirus status using the catalog of TCR beta chain sequences. Here the immuneACCESS table is served through TCRdb, limited to in-frame sequences with V and J called. Missing clones are a known gap in these copies; in checked studies unresolved V genes cover under half, and the rest lacks a known reason. The V and J calls and the clone size are those of that table, but D and trimming were determined from the DNA. The sample data list 120,000 to 150,000 clones, and approximately 90% of these were observed just once. The ten largest clones represent 0.55% to 0.8% of the sample.

The receptor was derived from a man younger than 30 in good health and CMV-seronegative. Recombination joined TRBV19 with TRBJ1-1; the D segment could be TRBD1, given 5 matching bases. The material sequenced was PBMCs. The CDR3 protein is CASRWGGTGNTEAFF. The DNA reads TGTGCCAGTAGATGGGGGGGGACGGGGAACACTGAAGCTTTCTTT.